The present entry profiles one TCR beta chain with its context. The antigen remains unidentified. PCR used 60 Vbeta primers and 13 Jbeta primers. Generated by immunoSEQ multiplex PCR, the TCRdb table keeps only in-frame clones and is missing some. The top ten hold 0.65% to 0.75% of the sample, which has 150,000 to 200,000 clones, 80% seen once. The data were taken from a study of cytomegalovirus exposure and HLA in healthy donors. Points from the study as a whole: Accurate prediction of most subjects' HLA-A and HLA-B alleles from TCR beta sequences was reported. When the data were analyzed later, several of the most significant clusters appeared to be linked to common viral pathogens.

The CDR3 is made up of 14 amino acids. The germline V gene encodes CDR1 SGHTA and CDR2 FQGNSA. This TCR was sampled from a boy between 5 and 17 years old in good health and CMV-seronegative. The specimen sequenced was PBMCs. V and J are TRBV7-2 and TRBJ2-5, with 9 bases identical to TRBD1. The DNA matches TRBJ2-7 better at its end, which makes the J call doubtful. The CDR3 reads CASSFPGQGYEQYF. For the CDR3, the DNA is TGTGCCAGCAGCTTTCCGGGACAGGGTTACGAGCAGTACTTC.